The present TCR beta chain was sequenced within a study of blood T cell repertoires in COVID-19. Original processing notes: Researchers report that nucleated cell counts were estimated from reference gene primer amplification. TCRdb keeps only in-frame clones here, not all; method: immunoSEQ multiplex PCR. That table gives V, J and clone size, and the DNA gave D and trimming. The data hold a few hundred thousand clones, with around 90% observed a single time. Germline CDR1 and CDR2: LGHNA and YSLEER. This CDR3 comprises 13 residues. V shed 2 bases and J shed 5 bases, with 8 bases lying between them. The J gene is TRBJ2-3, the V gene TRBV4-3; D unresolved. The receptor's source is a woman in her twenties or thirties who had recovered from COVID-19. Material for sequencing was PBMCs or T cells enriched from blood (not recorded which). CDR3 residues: CASSQNLVDTQYF. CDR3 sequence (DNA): TGCGCCAGCAGCCAAAACTTGGTAGATACGCAGTATTTT.